These T cell receptor beta chains were read from a single sample in a study of PD-L1 blockade in urothelial cancer. Method: immunoSEQ multiplex PCR; TCRdb's copy keeps in-frame clones and lacks some. The sample lists just over 50,000 clones, 75% to 90% occurring once. The sequencing used PBMCs, collected around atezolizumab (anti-PD-L1) treatment. The receptors shown here come from a man between 60 and 75 years old with urothelial cancer. Each CDR3 is given with its conserved first and last residue. The D gene is left open where the match is weak. A row's size may be missing; if present it is once, few, many or a size class.

J gene: TRBJ2-3; V gene: TRBV7-9; D gene: TRBD1; clone size: NA; CDR3 DNA: TGTGCCAGCAGCTTAGAGGAGGGCAGGGGGCGCATAACAGATACGCAGTATTTT; CDR3 protein: CASSLEEGRGRITDTQYF
J gene: TRBJ1-1; V gene: TRBV7-9; D gene: TRBD1; clone size: once; CDR3 DNA: TGTGCCAGCAGCTCTACCAACAGGGGTGGCACTGAAGCTTTCTTT; CDR3 protein: CASSSTNRGGTEAFF
J gene: TRBJ2-7; V gene: TRBV30; D gene: TRBD2; clone size: NA; CDR3 DNA: TGTGCCTGGAGTCCAGCGGGAGTGGAGCAGTACTTC; CDR3 protein: CAWSPAGVEQYF
J gene: TRBJ1-1; V gene: TRBV4-3; D gene: NA; clone size: NA; CDR3 DNA: TGCGCCAGCAGCCAAGTTCTTCGGGACACTTACACTGAAGCTTTCTTT; CDR3 protein: CASSQVLRDTYTEAFF
J gene: TRBJ2-7; V gene: TRBV11-2; D gene: TRBD2; clone size: NA; CDR3 DNA: TGTGCCAGCAGCTTCTCGGGACTAGCGGAGGGACGCGAGCAGTACTTC; CDR3 protein: CASSFSGLAEGREQYF
J gene: TRBJ1-2; V gene: TRBV29-1; D gene: TRBD1; clone size: once; CDR3 DNA: TGCAGCTCCGGGACAGTTAATGGCTACACCTTC; CDR3 protein: CSSGTVNGYTF
J gene: TRBJ2-3; V gene: TRBV30; D gene: TRBD2; clone size: NA; CDR3 DNA: TGTGCCTGGAGTGTACTTCCTAGCGGGGGATCAGATACGCAGTATTTT; CDR3 protein: CAWSVLPSGGSDTQYF
J gene: TRBJ1-2; V gene: TRBV11-2; D gene: TRBD1; clone size: NA; CDR3 DNA: TGTGCCAGCAGCTCCGGACCCCGAGGGGGCCCCAGGACAAACTATGGCTACACCTTC; CDR3 protein: CASSSGPRGGPRTNYGYTF
J gene: TRBJ2-1; V gene: TRBV5-1; D gene: TRBD2; clone size: NA; CDR3 DNA: TGCGCCAGCAGGTTGGAAGGATGGGGGACTAGCGGGGTTGGCTACAATGAGCAGTTCTTC; CDR3 protein: CASRLEGWGTSGVGYNEQFF
J gene: TRBJ1-2; V gene: TRBV11-2; D gene: TRBD1; clone size: NA; CDR3 DNA: TGTGCCAGCAGCACTAACTTCGACAGGGGCACTAACTATGGCTACACCTTC; CDR3 protein: CASSTNFDRGTNYGYTF
J gene: TRBJ2-5; V gene: TRBV2; D gene: NA; clone size: NA; CDR3 DNA: TGTGCCAGCAGTGAAAGGCAGGGGAGGGTCCGGGGGACCCAGTACTTC; CDR3 protein: CASSERQGRVRGTQYF
J gene: TRBJ2-3; V gene: TRBV18; D gene: TRBD2; clone size: NA; CDR3 DNA: TGTGCCAGCTCACCTATAGGACTAGCGGGAGTATCAGATACGCAGTATTTT; CDR3 protein: CASSPIGLAGVSDTQYF
J gene: TRBJ2-7; V gene: TRBV4-1; D gene: NA; clone size: NA; CDR3 DNA: TGCGCCAGCAGCCTACGTCCCCATGAGTACGAGCAGTACTTC; CDR3 protein: CASSLRPHEYEQYF
J gene: TRBJ1-3; V gene: TRBV11-2; D gene: NA; clone size: NA; CDR3 DNA: TGTGCCAGCAGCTTAGATCGCCAGGGAAACACCATATATTTT; CDR3 protein: CASSLDRQGNTIYF
J gene: TRBJ2-7; V gene: TRBV18; D gene: NA; clone size: NA; CDR3 DNA: TGTGCCAGCTCACCTATTAGCGCAACCTACGAGCAGTACTTC; CDR3 protein: CASSPISATYEQYF
J gene: TRBJ1-1; V gene: TRBV10-1; D gene: NA; clone size: NA; CDR3 DNA: TGCGCCAGCACTCAAGGGGGATCAAACACTGAAGCTTTCTTT; CDR3 protein: CASTQGGSNTEAFF
J gene: TRBJ2-1; V gene: TRBV7-6; D gene: TRBD2; clone size: NA; CDR3 DNA: TGTGCCAGCAGCTTAGAGCTTGGCGGGGGGGCCTACAATGAGCAGTTCTTC; CDR3 protein: CASSLELGGGAYNEQFF
J gene: TRBJ2-3; V gene: TRBV7-2; D gene: NA; clone size: NA; CDR3 DNA: TGTGCCAGCAGCTTGACCGTAAGCAGGGGGGCAGATACGCAGTATTTT; CDR3 protein: CASSLTVSRGADTQYF
J gene: TRBJ1-2; V gene: TRBV27; D gene: TRBD1; clone size: few; CDR3 DNA: TGTGCCAGCAGCCGAGGACAGGGGGCAGGCAACTATGGCTACACCTTC; CDR3 protein: CASSRGQGAGNYGYTF
J gene: TRBJ1-1; V gene: TRBV29-1; D gene: NA; clone size: NA; CDR3 DNA: TGCAGCGTTGAAGATTTGGCCAGGGGTGGGACTGAAGCTTTCTTT; CDR3 protein: CSVEDLARGGTEAFF
J gene: TRBJ1-2; V gene: TRBV15; D gene: NA; clone size: NA; CDR3 DNA: TGTGCCACCAGCAGACCCGAGGGCAGACTCGACTATGGCTACACCTTC; CDR3 protein: CATSRPEGRLDYGYTF
J gene: TRBJ1-2; V gene: TRBV7-2; D gene: TRBD1; clone size: NA; CDR3 DNA: TGTGCCAGCAGTCCCCAGGGGGGTATTGGCTACACCTTC; CDR3 protein: CASSPQGGIGYTF
J gene: TRBJ2-2; V gene: TRBV7-9; D gene: NA; clone size: once; CDR3 DNA: TGTGCCAGCAGCTTCCCCTACAGGAACACCGGGGAGCTGTTTTTT; CDR3 protein: CASSFPYRNTGELFF
J gene: TRBJ2-2; V gene: TRBV7-9; D gene: NA; clone size: NA; CDR3 DNA: TGTGCCAGCCTATCGATGGGGGGTTACACCGGGGAGCTGTTTTTT; CDR3 protein: CASLSMGGYTGELFF
J gene: TRBJ1-1; V gene: TRBV6-1; D gene: NA; clone size: NA; CDR3 DNA: TGTGCCAGCAGTGAATTTCAGTCCTCAACTGAAGCTTTCTTT; CDR3 protein: CASSEFQSSTEAFF
J gene: TRBJ2-7; V gene: TRBV18; D gene: NA; clone size: NA; CDR3 DNA: TGTGCCAGCTCACCACCCGGGACCTACGAGCAGTACTTC; CDR3 protein: CASSPPGTYEQYF
J gene: TRBJ2-5; V gene: TRBV2; D gene: NA; clone size: NA; CDR3 DNA: TGTGCCAGCAGCCCAGAGGTCGAGACCCAGTACTTC; CDR3 protein: CASSPEVETQYF
J gene: TRBJ2-1; V gene: TRBV11-2; D gene: NA; clone size: NA; CDR3 DNA: TGTGCCAGCAGCTTGAGGGGGAGCTCCTACAATGAGCAGTTCTTC; CDR3 protein: CASSLRGSSYNEQFF
J gene: TRBJ1-6; V gene: TRBV7-9; D gene: NA; clone size: few; CDR3 DNA: TGTGCCAGCAGCTTACTCAGGGGAGATTCACCCCTCCACTTT; CDR3 protein: CASSLLRGDSPLHF
J gene: TRBJ1-5; V gene: TRBV4-1; D gene: NA; clone size: NA; CDR3 DNA: TGCGCCAGCAGCGCACAGGGTCATAGCAATCAGCCCCAGCATTTT; CDR3 protein: CASSAQGHSNQPQHF